This T cell receptor (beta chain) comes out of a study of cytomegalovirus exposure and HLA in healthy donors. Points from the study as a whole: Available immune exposure information was restricted to CMV serostatus only.

Details on this clone: As yet, its antigen is unknown.

The germline CDR1 and CDR2 sequences are MNHNS and SASEGT. Trimming took 5 bases from V and 3 from J; bases not matched to a gene: 6. CDR3 size: 15 residues. PCR was performed using 60 Vbeta and 13 Jbeta primers. In the authors' workflow: Counted up in a later analysis, unique TCR beta chains came to approximately 83 million, with around 10 million shared. Assay: immunoSEQ multiplex PCR; the TCRdb copy retains only in-frame clones and omits some. V and J calls and clone size are copied from that table; D and trimming were computed from the DNA. The table has some 65,000 clones, 62% seen once. The sequence came from a man aged 30 to 45 in good health and CMV-seronegative. The genes are TRBV6-1 and TRBJ1-5, with 8 bases matching TRBD1. Input material: PBMCs. The CDR3 nucleotides read TGTGCCAGCAGTCAGGGGACAGGCGCCAATCAGCCCCAGCATTTT. The encoded protein is CASSQGTGANQPQHF.